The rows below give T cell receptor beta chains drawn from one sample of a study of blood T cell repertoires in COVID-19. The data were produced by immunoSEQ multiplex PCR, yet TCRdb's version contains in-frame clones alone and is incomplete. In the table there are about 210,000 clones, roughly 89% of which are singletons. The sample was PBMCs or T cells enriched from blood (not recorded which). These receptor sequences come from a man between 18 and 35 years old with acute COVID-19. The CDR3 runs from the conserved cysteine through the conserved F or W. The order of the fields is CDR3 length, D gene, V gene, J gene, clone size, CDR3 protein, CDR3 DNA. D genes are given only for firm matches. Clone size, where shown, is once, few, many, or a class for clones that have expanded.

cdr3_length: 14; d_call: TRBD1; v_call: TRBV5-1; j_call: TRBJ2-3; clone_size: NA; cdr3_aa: CASSTGQGADTQYF; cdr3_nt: TGCGCCAGCAGCACCGGACAGGGGGCAGATACGCAGTATTTT
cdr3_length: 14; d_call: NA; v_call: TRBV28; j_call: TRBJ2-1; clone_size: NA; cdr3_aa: CASSLGDRFNEQFF; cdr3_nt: TGTGCCAGCAGTTTAGGAGACAGGTTTAATGAGCAGTTCTTC
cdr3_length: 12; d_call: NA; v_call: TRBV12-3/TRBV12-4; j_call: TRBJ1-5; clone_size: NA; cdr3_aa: CASSLAGEPQHF; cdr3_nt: TGTGCCAGCAGTTTGGCAGGGGAGCCCCAGCATTTT
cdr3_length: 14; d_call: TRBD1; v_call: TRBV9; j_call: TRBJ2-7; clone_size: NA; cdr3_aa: CASSHRDRGYEQYF; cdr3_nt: TGTGCCAGCAGCCACCGGGACAGGGGGTACGAGCAGTACTTC
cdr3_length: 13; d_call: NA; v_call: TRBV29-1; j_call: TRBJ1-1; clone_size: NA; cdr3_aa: CSERGGENTEAFF; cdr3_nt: TGCAGCGAGAGAGGGGGAGAGAACACTGAAGCTTTCTTT
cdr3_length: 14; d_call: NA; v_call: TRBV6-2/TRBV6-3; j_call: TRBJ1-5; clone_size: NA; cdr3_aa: CASSSGGLGQPQHF; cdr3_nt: TGTGCCAGCAGTTCGGGGGGGCTGGGACAGCCCCAGCATTTT
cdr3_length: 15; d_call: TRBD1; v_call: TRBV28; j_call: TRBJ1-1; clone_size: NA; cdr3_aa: CASRLPGTGSTEAFF; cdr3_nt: TGTGCCAGCAGACTCCCGGGGACAGGGAGCACTGAAGCTTTCTTT
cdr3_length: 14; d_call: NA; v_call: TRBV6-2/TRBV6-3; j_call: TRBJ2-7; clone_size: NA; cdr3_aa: CASSHYDSPYEQYF; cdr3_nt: TGTGCCAGCAGTCACTACGACAGTCCCTACGAGCAGTACTTC
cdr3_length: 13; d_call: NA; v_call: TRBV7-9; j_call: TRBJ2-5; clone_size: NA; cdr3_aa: CASSSLEYVTQYF; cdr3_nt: TGTGCCAGCAGCTCACTAGAATATGTGACCCAGTACTTC
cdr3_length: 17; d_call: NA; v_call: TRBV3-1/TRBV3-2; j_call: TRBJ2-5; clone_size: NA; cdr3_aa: CASSQAHPAARRETQYF; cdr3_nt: TGTGCCAGCAGCCAAGCTCATCCGGCCGCGAGGCGGGAGACCCAGTACTTC
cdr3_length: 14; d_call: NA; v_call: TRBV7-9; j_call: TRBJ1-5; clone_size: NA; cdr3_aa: CASSLAGVGQPQHF; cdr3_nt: TGTGCCAGCAGCTTAGCAGGGGTTGGTCAGCCCCAGCATTTT
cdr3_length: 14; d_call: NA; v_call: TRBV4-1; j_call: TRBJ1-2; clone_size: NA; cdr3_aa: CASSQPGALDGYTF; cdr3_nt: TGCGCCAGCAGCCAACCAGGGGCTTTGGATGGCTACACCTTC
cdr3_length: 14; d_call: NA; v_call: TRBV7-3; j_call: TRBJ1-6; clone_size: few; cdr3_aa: CASSSTGYNSPLHF; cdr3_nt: TGTGCCAGCAGCTCCACAGGGTATAATTCACCCCTCCACTTT
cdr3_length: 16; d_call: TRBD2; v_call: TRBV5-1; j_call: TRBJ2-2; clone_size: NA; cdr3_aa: CASSSSRDYNTGELFF; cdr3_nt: TGCGCCAGCAGCTCCTCGCGGGACTACAACACCGGGGAGCTGTTTTTT
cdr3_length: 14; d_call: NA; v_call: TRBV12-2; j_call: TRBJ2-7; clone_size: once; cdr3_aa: CASRPPRRWYEQYF; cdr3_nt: TGTGCAAGTCGCCCACCTCGCCGGTGGTACGAGCAGTACTTC
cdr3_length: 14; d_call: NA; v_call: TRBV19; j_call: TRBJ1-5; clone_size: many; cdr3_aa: CASSLGGDIQPQHF; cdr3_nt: TGTGCCAGTAGTCTAGGGGGGGATATCCAGCCCCAGCATTTT
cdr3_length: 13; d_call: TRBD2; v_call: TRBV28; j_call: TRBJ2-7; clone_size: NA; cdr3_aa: CASSPSGGREQYF; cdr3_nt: TGTGCCAGCAGTCCTTCGGGGGGGAGAGAGCAGTACTTC
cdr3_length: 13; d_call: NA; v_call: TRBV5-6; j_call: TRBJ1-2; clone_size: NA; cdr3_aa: CASSLGRNYGYTF; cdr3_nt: TGTGCCAGCAGCTTGGGGAGAAACTATGGCTACACCTTC
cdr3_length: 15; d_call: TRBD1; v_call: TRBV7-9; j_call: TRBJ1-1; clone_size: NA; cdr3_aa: CASSLGGGGDTEAFF; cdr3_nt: TGTGCCAGCAGCTTGGGAGGAGGGGGCGACACTGAAGCTTTCTTT
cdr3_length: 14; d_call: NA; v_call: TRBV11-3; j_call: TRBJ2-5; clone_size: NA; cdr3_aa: CASSSRTSSETQYF; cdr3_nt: TGTGCCAGCAGCTCCCGGACTTCCTCAGAGACCCAGTACTTC
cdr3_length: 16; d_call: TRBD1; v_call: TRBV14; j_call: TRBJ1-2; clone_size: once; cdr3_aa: CASSQHGQGPGGGYTF; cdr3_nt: TGTGCCAGCAGCCAGCACGGACAGGGGCCGGGGGGTGGCTACACCTTC